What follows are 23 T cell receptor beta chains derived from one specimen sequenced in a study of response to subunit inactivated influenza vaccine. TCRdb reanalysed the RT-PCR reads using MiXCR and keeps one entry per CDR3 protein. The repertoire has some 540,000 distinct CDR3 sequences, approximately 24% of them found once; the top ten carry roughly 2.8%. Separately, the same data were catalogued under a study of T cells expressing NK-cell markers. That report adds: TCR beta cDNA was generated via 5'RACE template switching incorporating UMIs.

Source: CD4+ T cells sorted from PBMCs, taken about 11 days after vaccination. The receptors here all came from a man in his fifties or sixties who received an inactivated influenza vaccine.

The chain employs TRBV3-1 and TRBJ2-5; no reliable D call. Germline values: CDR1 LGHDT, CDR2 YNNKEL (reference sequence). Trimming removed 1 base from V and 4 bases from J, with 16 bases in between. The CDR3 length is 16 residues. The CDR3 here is CASSQAGRLIGETQYF. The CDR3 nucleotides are TGTGCCAGCAGCCAAGCGGGCAGGCTGATCGGAGAGACCCAGTACTTC.

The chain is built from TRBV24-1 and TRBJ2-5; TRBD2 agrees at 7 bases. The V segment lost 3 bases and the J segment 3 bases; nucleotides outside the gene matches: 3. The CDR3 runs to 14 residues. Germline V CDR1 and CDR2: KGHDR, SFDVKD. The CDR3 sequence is CATSDPLAEETQYF. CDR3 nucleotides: TGTGCCACCAGTGATCCTCTAGCGGAAGAGACCCAGTACTTC.

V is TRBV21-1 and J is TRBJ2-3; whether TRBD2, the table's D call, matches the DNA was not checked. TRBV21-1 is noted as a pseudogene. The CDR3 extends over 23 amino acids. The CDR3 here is CASSKGGLAGGRFTFPSTDTQYF. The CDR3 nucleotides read TGTGCCAGCAGCAAAGGGGGGCTAGCGGGAGGCCGCTTTACCTTCCCTAGCACAGATACGCAGTATTTT.

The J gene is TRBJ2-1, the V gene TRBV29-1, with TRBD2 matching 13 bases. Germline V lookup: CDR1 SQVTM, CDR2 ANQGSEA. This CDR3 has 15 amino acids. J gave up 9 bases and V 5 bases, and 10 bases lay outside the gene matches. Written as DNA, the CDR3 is TGCAGCGTTTCGCGGACTAGCGGGAGAGGGGCTGAGCAGTTCTTC. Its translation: CSVSRTSGRGAEQFF.

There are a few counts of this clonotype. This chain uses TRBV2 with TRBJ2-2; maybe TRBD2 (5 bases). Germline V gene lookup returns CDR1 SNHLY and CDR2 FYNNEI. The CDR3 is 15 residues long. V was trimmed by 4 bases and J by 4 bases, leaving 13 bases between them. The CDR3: CASSVEGVSTGELFF. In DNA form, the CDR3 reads TGTGCCAGCAGTGTTGAGGGTGTGAGCACCGGGGAGCTGTTTTTT.

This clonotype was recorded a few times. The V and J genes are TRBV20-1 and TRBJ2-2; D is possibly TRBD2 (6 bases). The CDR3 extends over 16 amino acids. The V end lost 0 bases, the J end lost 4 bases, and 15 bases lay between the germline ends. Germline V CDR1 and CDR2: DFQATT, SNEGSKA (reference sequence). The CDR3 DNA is TGCAGTGCTAGAGAGTCCTGGCGGGGAGGCACCGGGGAGCTGTTTTTT. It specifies CSARESWRGGTGELFF.

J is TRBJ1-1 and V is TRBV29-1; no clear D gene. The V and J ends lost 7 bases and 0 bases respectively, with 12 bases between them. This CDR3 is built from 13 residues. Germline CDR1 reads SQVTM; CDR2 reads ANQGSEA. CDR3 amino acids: CSGGDGMNTEAFF. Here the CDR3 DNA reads TGCAGCGGGGGTGACGGCATGAACACTGAAGCTTTCTTT.

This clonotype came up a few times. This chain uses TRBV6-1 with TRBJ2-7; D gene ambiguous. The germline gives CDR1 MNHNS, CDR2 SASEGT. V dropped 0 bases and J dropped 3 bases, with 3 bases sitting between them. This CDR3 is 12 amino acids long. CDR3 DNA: TGTGCCAGCAGTGAAGCTTTCTACGAGCAGTACTTC. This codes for CASSEAFYEQYF.

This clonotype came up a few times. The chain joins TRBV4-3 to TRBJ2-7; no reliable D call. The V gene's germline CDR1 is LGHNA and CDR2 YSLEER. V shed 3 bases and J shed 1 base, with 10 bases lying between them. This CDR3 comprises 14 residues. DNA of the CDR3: TGCGCCAGCAGCCAGAACTTACAGTCCTACGAGCAGTACTTC. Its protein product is CASSQNLQSYEQYF.

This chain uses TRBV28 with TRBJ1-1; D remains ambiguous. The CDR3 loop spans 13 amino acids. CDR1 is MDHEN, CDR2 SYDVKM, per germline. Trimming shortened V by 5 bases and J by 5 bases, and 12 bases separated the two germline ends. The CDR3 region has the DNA TGTGCCAGCAGTATACTGGCTTTTACTGAAGCTTTCTTT. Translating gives CASSILAFTEAFF.

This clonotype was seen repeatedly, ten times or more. The CDR3 sequence: CSVCSSGNTDTQYF. For the CDR3, the DNA is TGCAGCGTCTGCTCGAGCGGGAACACAGATACGCAGTATTTT. This chain links TRBV29-1 with TRBJ2-3; TRBD2 matches 7 bases. The CDR3 runs 14 residues. Germline trimming cut 6 bases from V and 2 bases from J; bases unmatched to any gene: 8. Germline V gives CDR1 SQVTM, CDR2 ANQGSEA.

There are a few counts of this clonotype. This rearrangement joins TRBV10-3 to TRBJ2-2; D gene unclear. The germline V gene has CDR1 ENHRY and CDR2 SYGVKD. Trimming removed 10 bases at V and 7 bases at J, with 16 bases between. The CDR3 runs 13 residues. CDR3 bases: TGTGCCACCCGACTCGTAAGGGACGGGGAGCTGTTTTTT. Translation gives CATRLVRDGELFF.

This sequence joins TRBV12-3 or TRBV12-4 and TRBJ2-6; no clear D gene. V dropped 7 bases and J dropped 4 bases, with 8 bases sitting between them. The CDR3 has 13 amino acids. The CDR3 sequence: CASTSVGANVLTF. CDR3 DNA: TGTGCCAGCACATCAGTAGGGGCCAACGTCCTGACTTTC.

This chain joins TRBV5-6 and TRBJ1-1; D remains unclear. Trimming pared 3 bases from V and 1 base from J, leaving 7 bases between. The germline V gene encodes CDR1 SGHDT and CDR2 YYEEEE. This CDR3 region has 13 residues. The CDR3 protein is CASSWSGNTEAFF. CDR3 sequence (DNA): TGTGCCAGCAGCTGGTCAGGGAACACTGAAGCTTTCTTT. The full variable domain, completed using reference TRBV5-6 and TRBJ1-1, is DAGVTQSPTHLIKTRGQQVTLRCSPKSGHDTVSWYQQALGQGPQFIFQYYEEEERQRGNFPDRFSGHQFPNYSSELNVNALLLGDSALYLCASSWSGNTEAFFGQGTRLTVV.

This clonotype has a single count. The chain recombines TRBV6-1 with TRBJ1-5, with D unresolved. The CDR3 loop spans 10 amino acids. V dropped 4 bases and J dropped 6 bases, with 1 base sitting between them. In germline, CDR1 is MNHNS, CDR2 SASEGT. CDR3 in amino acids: CASSAQPQHF. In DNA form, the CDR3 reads TGTGCCAGCAGTGCTCAGCCCCAGCATTTT.

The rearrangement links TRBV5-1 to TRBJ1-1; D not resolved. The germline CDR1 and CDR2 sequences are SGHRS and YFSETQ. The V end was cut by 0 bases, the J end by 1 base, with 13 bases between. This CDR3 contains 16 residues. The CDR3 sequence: CASSLGAVQQNTEAFF. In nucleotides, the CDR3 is TGCGCCAGCAGCTTGGGGGCAGTACAACAGAACACTGAAGCTTTCTTT.

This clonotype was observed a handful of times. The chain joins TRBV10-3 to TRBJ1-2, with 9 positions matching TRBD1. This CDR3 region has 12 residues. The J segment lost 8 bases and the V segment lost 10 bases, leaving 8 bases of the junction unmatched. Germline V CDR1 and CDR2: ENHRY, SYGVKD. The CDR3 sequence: CASAQGAQGYTF. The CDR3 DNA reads TGTGCCAGCGCACAGGGGGCGCAGGGCTACACCTTC.

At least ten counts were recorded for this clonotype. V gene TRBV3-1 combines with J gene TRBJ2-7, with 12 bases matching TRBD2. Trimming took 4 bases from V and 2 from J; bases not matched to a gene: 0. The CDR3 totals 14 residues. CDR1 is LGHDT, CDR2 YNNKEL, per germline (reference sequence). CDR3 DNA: TGTGCCAGCAGCCGGACTAGCGGGGCCTACGAGCAGTACTTC. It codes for CASSRTSGAYEQYF.

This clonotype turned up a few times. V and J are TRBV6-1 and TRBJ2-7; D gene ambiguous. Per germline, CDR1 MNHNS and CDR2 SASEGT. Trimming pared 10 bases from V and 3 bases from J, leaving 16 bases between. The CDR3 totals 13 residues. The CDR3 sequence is CATGQGVRYEQYF. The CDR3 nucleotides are TGTGCCACCGGGCAAGGAGTTCGCTACGAGCAGTACTTC.

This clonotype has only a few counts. This CDR3 is CASSFLPSGSHNEQFF. As DNA, the CDR3 is TGTGCCAGCAGCTTCCTCCCTAGCGGGAGCCACAATGAGCAGTTCTTC. The V and J genes are TRBV7-9 and TRBJ2-1; TRBD2 agrees at 10 bases. There are 16 residues in the CDR3. Looked up from germline, CDR1 is SEHNR and CDR2 is FQNEAQ (reference sequence). The V gene end was trimmed by 3 bases and the J gene end by 5 bases; junction bases not matched to a gene: 7.

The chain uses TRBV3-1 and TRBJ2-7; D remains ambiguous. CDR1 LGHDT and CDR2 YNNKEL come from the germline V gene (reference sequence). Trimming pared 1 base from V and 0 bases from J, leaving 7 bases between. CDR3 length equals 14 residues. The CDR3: CASSQGRHSYEQYF. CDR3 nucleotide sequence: TGTGCCAGCAGCCAAGGTCGACACTCCTACGAGCAGTACTTC.

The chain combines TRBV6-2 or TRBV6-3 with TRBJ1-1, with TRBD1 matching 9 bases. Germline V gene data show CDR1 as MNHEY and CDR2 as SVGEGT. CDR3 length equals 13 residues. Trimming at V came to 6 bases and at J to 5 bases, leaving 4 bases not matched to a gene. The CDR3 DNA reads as TGTGCCAGCAGACAGACAGGGGGAACTGAAGCTTTCTTT. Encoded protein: CASRQTGGTEAFF.

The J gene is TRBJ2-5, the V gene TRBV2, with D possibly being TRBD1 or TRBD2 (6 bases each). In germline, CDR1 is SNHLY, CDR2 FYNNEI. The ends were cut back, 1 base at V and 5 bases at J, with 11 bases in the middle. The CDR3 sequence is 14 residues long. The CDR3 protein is CASSEGGARETQYF. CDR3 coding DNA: TGTGCCAGCAGTGAAGGGGGGGCCCGGGAGACCCAGTACTTC.